This TCR beta chain was captured in a study of blood T cell repertoires in COVID-19. Study in general: Donors in the United States, Italy and Spain gave samples during acute or convalescent COVID-19. PBMCs, B-cell-depleted T cells, or T cells were the source of the cDNA or gDNA that made up the material.

Germline CDR1 and CDR2: SQVTM and ANQGSEA. This CDR3 spans 12 amino acids. The ends lost 4 bases at V and 2 bases at J; junction bases unmatched: 1. Per the original methods: Reference gene primer amplification in the assay estimated nucleated cell counts. The repertoire was sequenced with immunoSEQ multiplex PCR; TCRdb's copy has only in-frame clones and lacks some. Clone size and the V and J calls come from that table; the DNA yielded D and trimming. Of more than 35,000 clones in the sample, roughly 78% were seen once. Sequenced material: peripheral blood. The rearrangement joins TRBV29-1 to TRBJ2-7, with 8 bases matching TRBD1. This clonotype was sampled from a man aged 70-80 years with acute or convalescent COVID-19. CDR3 in amino acids: CSVGTGPYEQYF. The CDR3, as DNA: TGCAGCGTTGGGACAGGGCCCTACGAGCAGTACTTC.